This record looks at one T cell receptor (beta chain) sequence and its context. The assay was carried out at the deep level. Assay: immunoSEQ multiplex PCR; the TCRdb copy retains only in-frame clones and omits some. The sample lists 730,000 or so clones; about three quarters were seen once. This sample was taken from a study of shared clonotypes between healthy human individuals. The investigators split CD4+ cells into a CD45RA+ naive subset and a CD45RA-negative memory subset. V shed 0 bases, J shed 5 bases, and the junction held 6 bases outside the gene matches. The CDR3 length is 16 residues. Germline V gene sequence: CDR1 SGHRS, CDR2 YFSETQ.

The sequenced sample consisted of memory CD4+ T cells sorted from blood. Specified subset: CD45RA-negative fraction. This clonotype was obtained from a woman aged 25 to 39 in good health. The J gene is TRBJ2-2, the V gene TRBV5-1; TRBD2 matches 8 bases. CDR3 sequence: CASSLGLAYGTGELFF. In nucleotides, the CDR3 is TGCGCCAGCAGCTTGGGACTAGCGTACGGGACCGGGGAGCTGTTTTTT.